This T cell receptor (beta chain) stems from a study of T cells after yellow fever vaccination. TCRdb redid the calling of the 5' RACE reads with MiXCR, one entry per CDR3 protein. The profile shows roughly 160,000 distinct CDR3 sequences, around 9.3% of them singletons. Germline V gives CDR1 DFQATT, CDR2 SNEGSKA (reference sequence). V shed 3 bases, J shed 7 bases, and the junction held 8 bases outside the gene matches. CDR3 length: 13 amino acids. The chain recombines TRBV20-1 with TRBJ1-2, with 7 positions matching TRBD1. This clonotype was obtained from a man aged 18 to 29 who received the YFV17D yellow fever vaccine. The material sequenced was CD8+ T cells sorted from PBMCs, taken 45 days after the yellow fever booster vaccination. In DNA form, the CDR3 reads TGCAGTGCTAGGGTAGGGGGCTGGTTTGGCTACACCTTC. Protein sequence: CSARVGGWFGYTF.